These 14 T cell receptor beta chains were all obtained from the same sample, sequenced in a study of persistence of HIV-infected CD4 T cells. No antigen has been assigned to these receptors. This was the immunoSEQ version 4 assay in survey mode. Clones were read by immunoSEQ multiplex PCR, and TCRdb kept only the in-frame ones, dropping some. The data show 35,000 to 55,000 clones, 70% to 90% seen once. Cells were stimulated nonspecifically with anti-CD3/anti-CD28 magnetic beads. Responding CD4+ T cells were sorted by upregulation of both CD40 ligand and CD69. The sequences come from CD4+ T cells sorted from PBMCs after 18-hour stimulation, collected from a patient who received antiretroviral therapy. These receptors all come from an adult man with HIV who was CMV-seropositive.

Written as DNA, the CDR3 is TGTGCCAGCAGCCAAGATACAGGGTACATCCGCGAGCAGTACTTC. Its translation is CASSQDTGYIREQYF. V and J are TRBV3-1 (or the pseudogene TRBV3-2) and TRBJ2-7, with a possible D match to TRBD1 (6 bases). Germline lookup yields CDR1 LGHDT and CDR2 YNNKEL (reference sequence). Trimming took off 0 bases at V and 6 bases at J, with 15 bases between the two ends. This CDR3 is 15 amino acids long.

This chain uses TRBV20-1 with TRBJ2-5; D gene uncertain. Per the germline V gene, CDR1 is DFQATT and CDR2 is SNEGSKA (reference sequence). The CDR3 has 11 residues. V was clipped by 3 bases and J by 6 bases, with 8 bases between them. CDR3 loop: CSASGKQTQYF. The CDR3 DNA sequence: TGCAGTGCTAGTGGAAAGCAGACCCAGTACTTC.

The chain joins TRBV24-1 to TRBJ1-2; D might be TRBD1 (6 bases). This CDR3 spans 13 amino acids. The V gene lost 1 base and the J gene lost 8 bases, with 10 bases spanning the gap. Per germline, CDR1 KGHDR and CDR2 SFDVKD. The CDR3 DNA sequence: TGTGCCACCAGTGATTTTGACGGGACAGGCTACACCTTC. It yields the protein CATSDFDGTGYTF.

The chain couples TRBV5-1 to TRBJ1-3; 7 nucleotides align to TRBD1. The germline V gene has CDR1 SGHRS and CDR2 YFSETQ. The CDR3 runs 16 residues. J was trimmed by 0 bases and V by 4 bases; bases with no gene match: 7. The CDR3 here is CASSRTGGSSGNTIYF. The CDR3 nucleotides are TGCGCCAGCAGCAGGACAGGAGGTAGCTCTGGAAACACCATATATTTT.

This rearrangement joins TRBV6-5 to TRBJ1-5, with 7 bases matching TRBD1. CDR3 length: 15 amino acids. Germline lookup yields CDR1 MNHEY and CDR2 SVGAGI. V shed 4 bases, J shed 0 bases, and the junction held 3 bases outside the gene matches. The CDR3: CASSSGTVSNQPQHF. In DNA, the CDR3 is TGTGCCAGCAGTTCCGGGACAGTTAGCAATCAGCCCCAGCATTTT.

The V gene is TRBV7-8, the J gene TRBJ2-7; D possibly uses TRBD1 or TRBD2 (5 bases each). Germline V gene sequence: CDR1 SGHVS, CDR2 FQNEAQ. Trimming removed 5 bases from V and 0 bases from J, with 14 bases in between. The CDR3 spans 15 residues. The CDR3 sequence is CASSPGTQGSYEQYF. CDR3 coding DNA: TGTGCCAGCAGCCCCGGGACGCAGGGCTCCTACGAGCAGTACTTC. The variable domain in full, with the rest retrieved from reference TRBV7-8 and TRBJ2-7, is GAGVSQSPRYKVAKRGQDVALRCDPISGHVSLFWYQQALGQGPEFLTYFQNEAQLDKSGLPSDRFFAERPEGSVSTLKIQRTQQEDSAVYLCASSPGTQGSYEQYFGPGTRLTVT.

This clone was detected only once. V is TRBV6-5 and J is TRBJ1-5, with D hard to call. The CDR3 is made up of 15 amino acids. Trimming left V 6 bases short and J 2 bases short, with 14 bases between. The germline gives CDR1 MNHEY, CDR2 SVGAGI. CDR3 coding DNA: TGTGCCAGCAGGGTAGGCCCAGAGGGCAATCAGCCCCAGCATTTT. Its protein product is CASRVGPEGNQPQHF.

This clone was seen a few times. This rearrangement joins TRBV4-1 to TRBJ1-1; D may be TRBD1 (6 bases). The CDR3 runs 14 residues. The ends were cut back, 6 bases at V and 0 bases at J, with 11 bases in the middle. Germline assignment: CDR1 MGHRA and CDR2 YSYEKL. CDR3 in DNA: TGCGCCAGCAGGGAGGGACACCTGAACACTGAAGCTTTCTTT. It encodes CASREGHLNTEAFF.

This clone was recorded a few times. The chain combines TRBV7-2 with TRBJ1-1; no clear D gene. V gave up 0 bases and J gave up 8 bases, with 10 bases separating them. The CDR3 totals 13 residues. Germline assignment: CDR1 SGHTA and CDR2 FQGNSA. CDR3 residues: CASSLAALSEAFF. DNA for the CDR3: TGTGCCAGCAGCTTAGCGGCCCTCAGCGAAGCTTTCTTT. Based on the CDR3 plus reference TRBV7-2 and TRBJ1-1, the full variable domain is GAGVSQSPSNKVTEKGKDVELRCDPISGHTALYWYRQSLGQGLEFLIYFQGNSAPDKSGLPSDRFSAERTGGSVSTLTIQRTQQEDSAVYLCASSLAALSEAFFGQGTRLTVV.

The rearrangement joins TRBV7-8 to TRBJ1-6, with 9 bases matching TRBD1. Trimming cost V 3 bases and J 3 bases; bases outside gene matches: 3. This CDR3 is 16 amino acids long. Germline-derived CDR1 and CDR2 are SGHVS and FQNEAQ. CDR3 protein: CASSLDRGSYNSPLHF. The CDR3 nucleotides are TGTGCCAGCAGCTTGGACAGGGGCAGCTATAATTCACCCCTCCACTTT.

The chain recombines TRBV10-3 with TRBJ2-3, with 7 nucleotides matching TRBD2. V lost 0 bases and J lost 2; bases outside the gene matches: 5. Germline loops: CDR1 ENHRY, CDR2 SYGVKD. The CDR3 runs to 16 residues. Here the CDR3 reads CAISESVTSPTDTQYF. DNA of the CDR3: TGTGCCATCAGTGAGTCGGTGACTAGCCCCACAGATACGCAGTATTTT.

This chain connects TRBV12-3 or TRBV12-4 to TRBJ1-1, with D hard to call. Between the trimmed V and J ends, which lost 3 bases and 1 base, there was a span of 6 bases. CDR3 length: 13 amino acids. CDR3 in DNA: TGTGCCAGCAGTTTTTCCAGGAACACTGAAGCTTTCTTT. The encoded protein is CASSFSRNTEAFF.

This sequence joins TRBV5-1 and TRBJ2-1; D gene ambiguous. The V gene's germline CDR1 is SGHRS and CDR2 YFSETQ. V lost 3 bases to trimming and J lost 9 bases, with 13 bases between them. The CDR3 totals 13 residues. The CDR3 DNA is TGCGCCAGCAGCTCGAACCTGGTCGGTGAGCAGTTCTTC. Amino acid sequence: CASSSNLVGEQFF.

The chain links TRBV2 to TRBJ1-5; maybe TRBD1 (6 bases). The V and J ends lost 5 bases and 3 bases respectively, with 11 bases between them. CDR1 SNHLY and CDR2 FYNNEI come from the germline V gene. The CDR3 runs 14 residues. The CDR3 protein is CASSLQGYNQPQHF. As DNA, the CDR3 is TGTGCCAGCAGTTTACAGGGTTACAATCAGCCCCAGCATTTT.